This T cell receptor (beta chain) was found in a study of spatial heterogeneity in lung cancer. Study overall: Detected beta-chain sequences consistently exceeded alpha-chain sequences. Each unique TCR and UMI combination was seen more than ten times on average in raw reads.

CDR3 length: 12 residues. In germline, CDR1 is SGHTA, CDR2 FQGNSA. Trimming removed 8 bases at V and 3 bases at J, with 7 bases between. In this sample, this clonotype turned up a few times. Single TCR cDNA molecules each had their own unique molecular identifier. From the 5' RACE reads, TCRdb called clonotypes with MiXCR, one entry per CDR3 protein. The table shows roughly 100,000 distinct CDR3 sequences, with 7.5% to 10% occurring only once. Indicated time point: sample taken at primary tumor resection. No cells were sorted before sequencing. The whole RNA sequenced was extracted from tumor, nontumor lung or frozen PBMC. Donation came from over 60 patients with untreated early-stage non-small cell lung cancer.

This specimen consisted of PBMCs, obtained at surgery. The TCR originated in a male donor with early-stage non-small cell lung cancer. V gene TRBV7-2 combines with J gene TRBJ2-2, with D uncertain. This chain's CDR3 is CASERDTGELFF. CDR3 coding DNA: TGTGCCAGCGAACGGGACACCGGGGAGCTGTTTTTT.